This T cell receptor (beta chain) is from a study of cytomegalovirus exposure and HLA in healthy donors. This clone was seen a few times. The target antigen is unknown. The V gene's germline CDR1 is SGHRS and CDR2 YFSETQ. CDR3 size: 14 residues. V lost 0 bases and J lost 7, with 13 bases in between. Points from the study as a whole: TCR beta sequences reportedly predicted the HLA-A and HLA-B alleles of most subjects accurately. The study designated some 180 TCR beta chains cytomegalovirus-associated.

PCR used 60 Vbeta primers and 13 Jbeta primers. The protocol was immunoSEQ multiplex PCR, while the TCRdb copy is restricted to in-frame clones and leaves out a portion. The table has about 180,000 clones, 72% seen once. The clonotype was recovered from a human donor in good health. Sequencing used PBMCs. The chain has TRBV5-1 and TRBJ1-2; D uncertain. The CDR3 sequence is CASSLVTGEVGYTF. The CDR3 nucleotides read TGCGCCAGCAGCTTGGTAACCGGGGAGGTTGGCTACACCTTC.